This is a list of T cell receptor beta chains from one sample in a study of pediatric ulcerative colitis. Sequenced by immunoSEQ multiplex PCR; TCRdb stores in-frame clones only, minus some. Of about 35,000 clones in the sample, roughly three quarters were seen once. Sequencing input: gut tissue. These receptors were taken from a boy younger than 18 with mild ulcerative colitis. CDR3s include the opening cysteine and the closing phenylalanine or tryptophan. Each record gives: D gene, V gene, clone size, J gene, CDR3 protein, CDR3 DNA. A D gene is named only where the DNA matches it firmly. Part of the rows lack a size; the others show once, few, many or a class for expanded clones.

TRBD2	TRBV14	-	TRBJ2-5	CASSPGVTSGQETQYF	TGTGCCAGCAGCCCGGGTGTCACTAGCGGGCAAGAGACCCAGTACTTC
-	TRBV6-6	-	TRBJ1-5	CASRRQGMGNQPQHF	TGTGCCAGCAGGCGGCAGGGGATGGGCAATCAGCCCCAGCATTTT
TRBD2	TRBV7-7	-	TRBJ2-2	CASSLRLAGDRITNTGELFF	TGTGCCAGCAGCTTACGACTAGCGGGGGACCGAATCACGAACACCGGGGAGCTGTTTTTT
TRBD1	TRBV10-3	-	TRBJ1-1	CAIGNWTGRAEAFF	TGTGCCATCGGGAACTGGACAGGGAGGGCTGAAGCTTTCTTT
-	TRBV18	few	TRBJ1-4	CASSPPREEKLFF	TGTGCCAGCTCACCTCCAAGAGAGGAAAAACTGTTTTTT
-	TRBV5-8	-	TRBJ1-2	CASSAPGTRYYGYTF	TGTGCCAGCAGCGCACCGGGGACCCGATACTATGGCTACACCTTC
-	TRBV4-1	few	TRBJ1-1	CASSQEWILMNTEAFF	TGCGCCAGCAGCCAAGAGTGGATTTTAATGAACACTGAAGCTTTCTTT
-	TRBV25-1	few	TRBJ1-1	CASSELRRGSEAFF	TGTGCCAGCAGTGAATTAAGGAGGGGTTCTGAAGCTTTCTTT
-	TRBV18	once	TRBJ1-2	CASSPRQWGYTF	TGTGCCAGCTCACCAAGACAGTGGGGCTACACCTTC
-	TRBV7-9	-	TRBJ1-6	CASSLVGGNSPLHF	TGTGCCAGCAGCTTAGTGGGGGGGAATTCACCCCTCCACTTT
TRBD1	TRBV6-4	few	TRBJ2-3	CASSEGTGGTDTQYF	TGTGCCAGCAGTGAAGGGACAGGGGGCACAGATACGCAGTATTTT
-	TRBV25-1	-	TRBJ2-5	CASSEDGNQKTQYF	TGTGCCAGCAGTGAAGACGGGAACCAGAAAACCCAGTACTTC
-	TRBV4-2	-	TRBJ1-3	CASSQERAGLSGNTIYF	TGTGCCAGCAGCCAAGAGAGGGCGGGGCTCTCTGGAAACACCATATATTTT
-	TRBV11-3	-	TRBJ2-5	CASSFYWSGETQYF	TGTGCCAGCAGCTTTTACTGGTCAGGGGAGACCCAGTACTTC
-	TRBV18	-	TRBJ2-1	CASSPWARGTNNEQFF	TGTGCCAGCTCACCATGGGCCCGGGGCACCAACAATGAGCAGTTCTTC
-	TRBV7-9	-	TRBJ1-2	CASSFGTGYTF	TGTGCCAGCAGCTTCGGGACTGGCTACACCTTC
-	TRBV7-3	-	TRBJ1-1	CASSLGQNTEAFF	TGTGCCAGCAGCTTAGGCCAGAACACTGAAGCTTTCTTT
TRBD1	TRBV19	-	TRBJ2-4	CASSKNPGQAIKNIQYF	TGTGCCAGTAGTAAGAATCCGGGACAGGCTATCAAAAACATTCAGTACTTC
TRBD2	TRBV15	-	TRBJ2-2	CATSRGLLAGTGELFF	TGTGCCACCAGCAGAGGTTTGCTAGCGGGGACCGGGGAGCTGTTTTTT
TRBD1	TRBV7-6	-	TRBJ1-4	CASSSSPGQGNEKLFF	TGTGCCAGCAGCTCTTCACCGGGACAGGGAAATGAAAAACTGTTTTTT
TRBD1	TRBV29-1	once	TRBJ1-1	CSAGTVNTEAFF	TGCAGCGCAGGGACAGTGAACACTGAAGCTTTCTTT
-	TRBV7-2	-	TRBJ1-3	CASSLAGRLNTIYF	TGTGCCAGCAGCTTAGCTGGACGGTTAAACACCATATATTTT
-	TRBV19	-	TRBJ1-1	CASSIIGVTEAFF	TGTGCCAGTAGTATCATAGGGGTCACTGAAGCTTTCTTT
TRBD1	TRBV9	few	TRBJ1-2	CASSTRTGIGYTF	TGTGCCAGCAGCACGAGGACAGGGATCGGCTACACCTTC
TRBD1	TRBV30	-	TRBJ1-5	CAWSDHTGVNQPQHF	TGTGCCTGGAGTGACCACACAGGGGTCAATCAGCCCCAGCATTTT
TRBD1	TRBV5-8	-	TRBJ1-2	CASSLIQGHGYTF	TGTGCCAGCAGCTTGATACAGGGGCATGGCTACACCTTC
-	TRBV11-3	-	TRBJ2-1	CASSSAGRGMHNEQFF	TGTGCCAGCAGCTCCGCGGGGAGGGGGATGCACAATGAGCAGTTCTTC
TRBD1	TRBV6-1	-	TRBJ2-2	CASRGQGGSFGELFF	TGTGCCAGCAGGGGACAGGGAGGGAGCTTCGGGGAGCTGTTTTTT
-	TRBV6-5	-	TRBJ1-1	CASSYYNRVGAEAFF	TGTGCCAGCAGTTACTACAACAGGGTGGGGGCTGAAGCTTTCTTT
-	TRBV6-1	-	TRBJ1-2	CASSEPGTVYYGYTF	TGTGCCAGCAGTGAACCCGGGACGGTCTACTATGGCTACACCTTC
-	TRBV19	-	TRBJ2-2	CASTQDSTTGELFF	TGTGCCAGTACACAGGATTCCACTACCGGGGAGCTGTTTTTT
-	TRBV5-1	-	TRBJ1-3	CASSPAWGHTIYF	TGCGCCAGCAGCCCGGCGTGGGGGCACACCATATATTTT
-	TRBV7-3	once	TRBJ1-2	CASSPGSFESGYTF	TGTGCCAGCAGCCCCGGCAGTTTCGAGAGTGGCTACACCTTC
-	TRBV7-9	-	TRBJ1-4	CASSLGRGSEKLFF	TGTGCCAGCAGCTTGGGACGGGGGAGTGAAAAACTGTTTTTT
-	TRBV29-1	-	TRBJ2-3	CSVVQDLDTQYF	TGCAGCGTTGTCCAAGATTTAGATACGCAGTATTTT
TRBD2	TRBV7-2	-	TRBJ2-1	CASSFLGSSGVGNEQFF	TGTGCCAGCAGCTTCCTCGGTTCTAGCGGGGTGGGTAATGAGCAGTTCTTC
-	TRBV5-8	-	TRBJ1-6	CASSSSVNSPLHF	TGTGCCAGCAGCTCGTCAGTTAATTCACCCCTCCACTTT
-	TRBV5-6	-	TRBJ1-5	CASSLGVSNQPQHF	TGTGCCAGCAGCTTGGGAGTAAGCAATCAGCCCCAGCATTTT
-	TRBV10-2	-	TRBJ2-1	CASSESGGSYNEQFF	TGCGCCAGCAGTGAGTCTGGCGGCTCCTACAATGAGCAGTTCTTC
-	TRBV11-2	-	TRBJ2-7	CASSLARGPVSYEQYF	TGTGCCAGCAGCCTAGCGCGGGGGCCCGTCTCCTACGAGCAGTACTTC
-	TRBV2	few	TRBJ1-1	CASSAGWGSEAFF	TGTGCCAGCAGTGCGGGTTGGGGGTCTGAAGCTTTCTTT
TRBD2	TRBV2	few	TRBJ2-3	CASGGLARDTQYF	TGTGCCAGCGGAGGACTAGCGAGAGATACGCAGTATTTT
TRBD1	TRBV5-1	-	TRBJ2-7	CASSLLGGPAGQGASSSYEQYF	TGCGCCAGCAGCTTGCTCGGGGGGCCGGCGGGACAGGGGGCCTCGAGCTCCTACGAGCAGTACTTC
TRBD1	TRBV6-1	-	TRBJ1-6	CASSEGQSYNSPLHF	TGTGCCAGCAGTGAGGGACAGAGCTATAATTCACCCCTCCACTTT
TRBD1	TRBV5-1	-	TRBJ2-7	CASSQWTGADEQYF	TGCGCCAGCAGCCAATGGACAGGGGCGGACGAGCAGTACTTC
-	TRBV9	few	TRBJ1-5	CASSAGQNQPQHF	TGTGCCAGCAGCGCGGGACAAAATCAGCCCCAGCATTTT
-	TRBV5-6	-	TRBJ1-1	CASSLGGGDTEAFF	TGTGCCAGCAGCTTGGGAGGAGGGGACACTGAAGCTTTCTTT
-	TRBV30	-	TRBJ1-2	CAWSAGTVWGYTF	TGTGCCTGGAGTGCAGGGACGGTCTGGGGCTACACCTTC
-	TRBV12-5	-	TRBJ2-3	CASGLRDTQYF	TGTGCTAGTGGTTTGAGAGATACGCAGTATTTT
-	TRBV6-1	once	TRBJ1-4	CASSENNEKLFF	TGTGCCAGCAGTGAAAATAATGAAAAACTGTTTTTT
-	TRBV7-9	-	TRBJ2-1	CASSPGQPYTDEQFF	TGTGCCAGCAGCCCCGGGCAACCCTATACAGATGAGCAGTTCTTC
TRBD2	TRBV14	-	TRBJ2-7	CASRGSGGAEEQYF	TGTGCCAGCCGGGGGAGCGGGGGGGCGGAAGAGCAGTACTTC
TRBD2	TRBV18	-	TRBJ2-1	CASSHTSGDYNEQFF	TGTGCCAGCTCGCATACTAGCGGGGACTACAATGAGCAGTTCTTC
-	TRBV19	-	TRBJ1-2	CASSILSGTLTGYTF	TGTGCCAGTAGTATTCTCTCCGGGACTTTAACGGGCTACACCTTC
-	TRBV7-9	-	TRBJ1-2	CASSPSGSGGYTF	TGTGCCAGCAGCCCTTCGGGCTCAGGAGGCTACACCTTC